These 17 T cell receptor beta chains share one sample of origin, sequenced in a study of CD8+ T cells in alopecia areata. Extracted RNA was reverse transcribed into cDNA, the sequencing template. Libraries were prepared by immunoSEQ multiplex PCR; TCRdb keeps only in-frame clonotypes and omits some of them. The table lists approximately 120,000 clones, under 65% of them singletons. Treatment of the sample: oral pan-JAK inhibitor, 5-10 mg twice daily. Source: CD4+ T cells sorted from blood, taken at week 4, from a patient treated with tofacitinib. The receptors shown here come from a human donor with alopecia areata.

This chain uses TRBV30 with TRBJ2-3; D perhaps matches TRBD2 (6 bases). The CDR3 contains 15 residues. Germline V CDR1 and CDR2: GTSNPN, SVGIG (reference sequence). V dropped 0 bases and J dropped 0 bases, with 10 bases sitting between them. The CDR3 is CAWSVWEVSTDTQYF. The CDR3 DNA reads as TGTGCCTGGAGTGTATGGGAGGTTAGCACAGATACGCAGTATTTT.

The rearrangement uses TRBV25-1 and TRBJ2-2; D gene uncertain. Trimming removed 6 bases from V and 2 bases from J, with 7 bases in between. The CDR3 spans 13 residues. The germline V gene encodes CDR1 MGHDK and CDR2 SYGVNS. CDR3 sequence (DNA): TGTGCCAGCAGAGGAGTCAACACCGGGGAGCTGTTTTTT. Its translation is CASRGVNTGELFF.

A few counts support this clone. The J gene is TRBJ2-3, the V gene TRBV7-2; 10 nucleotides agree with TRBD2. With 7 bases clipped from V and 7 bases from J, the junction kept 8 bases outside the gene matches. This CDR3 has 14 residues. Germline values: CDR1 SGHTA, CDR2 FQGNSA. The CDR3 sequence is CASISGGALNTQYF. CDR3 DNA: TGTGCCAGCATAAGCGGGGGGGCCTTAAATACGCAGTATTTT.

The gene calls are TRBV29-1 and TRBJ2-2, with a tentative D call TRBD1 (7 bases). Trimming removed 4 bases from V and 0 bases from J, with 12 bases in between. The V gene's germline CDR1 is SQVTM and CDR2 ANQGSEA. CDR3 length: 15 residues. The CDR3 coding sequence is TGCAGCGTTGGACAGGGACTTTCGAACACCGGGGAGCTGTTTTTT. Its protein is CSVGQGLSNTGELFF.

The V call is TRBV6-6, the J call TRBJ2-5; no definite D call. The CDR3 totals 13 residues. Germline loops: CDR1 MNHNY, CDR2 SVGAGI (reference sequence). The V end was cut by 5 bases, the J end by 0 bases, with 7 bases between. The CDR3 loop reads CASSLHNQETQYF. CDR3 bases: TGTGCCAGCAGTCTACACAACCAAGAGACCCAGTACTTC.

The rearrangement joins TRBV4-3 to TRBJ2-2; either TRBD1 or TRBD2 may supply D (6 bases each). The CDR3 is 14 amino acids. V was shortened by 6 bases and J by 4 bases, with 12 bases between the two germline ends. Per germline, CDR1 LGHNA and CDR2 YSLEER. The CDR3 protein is CASRSGGGTGELFF. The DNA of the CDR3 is TGCGCCAGCAGATCAGGAGGGGGCACCGGGGAGCTGTTTTTT.

DNA for the CDR3: TGTGCCAGCTCACCAGCGGGGGCCCAAGAGACCCAGTACTTC. This sequence encodes CASSPAGAQETQYF. The chain employs TRBV18 and TRBJ2-5; D is possibly TRBD2 (7 bases). The germline V gene has CDR1 KGHSH and CDR2 LQKENI. This CDR3 is built from 14 residues. Trimming removed 2 bases from V and 1 base from J, with 8 bases in between. The entire variable domain, with the rest obtained from reference TRBV18 and TRBJ2-5, is as follows: NAGVMQNPRHLVRRRGQEARLRCSPMKGHSHVYWYRQLPEEGLKFMVYLQKENIIDESGMPKERFSAEFPKEGPSILRIQQVVRGDSAAYFCASSPAGAQETQYFGPGTRLLVL.

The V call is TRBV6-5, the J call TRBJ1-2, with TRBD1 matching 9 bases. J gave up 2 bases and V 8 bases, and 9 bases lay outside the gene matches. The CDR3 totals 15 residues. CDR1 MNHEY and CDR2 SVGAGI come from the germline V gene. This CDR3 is CASVQDRGSNYGYTF. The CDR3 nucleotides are TGTGCCAGCGTACAGGACAGGGGAAGCAACTATGGCTACACCTTC.

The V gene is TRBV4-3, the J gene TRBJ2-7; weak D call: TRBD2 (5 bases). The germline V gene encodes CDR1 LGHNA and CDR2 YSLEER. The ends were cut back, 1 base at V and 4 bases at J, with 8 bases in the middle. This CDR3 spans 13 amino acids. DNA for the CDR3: TGCGCCAGCAGCCAAGGGGAGCGGTACGAGCAGTACTTC. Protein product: CASSQGERYEQYF.

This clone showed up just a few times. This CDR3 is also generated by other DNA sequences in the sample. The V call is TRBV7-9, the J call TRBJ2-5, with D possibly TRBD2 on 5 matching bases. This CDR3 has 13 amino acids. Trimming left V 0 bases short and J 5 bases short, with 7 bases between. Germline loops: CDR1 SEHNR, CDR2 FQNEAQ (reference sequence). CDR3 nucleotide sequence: TGTGCCAGCAGCTTAGCCGGCGGGGAGACCCAGTACTTC. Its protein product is CASSLAGGETQYF.

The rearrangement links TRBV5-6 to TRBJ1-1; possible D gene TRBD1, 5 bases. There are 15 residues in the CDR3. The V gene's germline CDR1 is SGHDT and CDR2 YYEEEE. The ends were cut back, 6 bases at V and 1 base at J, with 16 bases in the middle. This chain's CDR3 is CASTRGDGGNTEAFF. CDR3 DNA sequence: TGTGCCAGCACACGCGGGGACGGAGGGAACACTGAAGCTTTCTTT.

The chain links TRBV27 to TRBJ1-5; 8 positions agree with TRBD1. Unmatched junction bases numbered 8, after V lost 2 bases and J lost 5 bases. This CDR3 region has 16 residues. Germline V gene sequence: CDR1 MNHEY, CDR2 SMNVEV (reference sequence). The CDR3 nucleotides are TGTGCCAGCAGTTTACAGGGGGCCCACACCGATCAGCCCCAGCATTTT. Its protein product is CASSLQGAHTDQPQHF.

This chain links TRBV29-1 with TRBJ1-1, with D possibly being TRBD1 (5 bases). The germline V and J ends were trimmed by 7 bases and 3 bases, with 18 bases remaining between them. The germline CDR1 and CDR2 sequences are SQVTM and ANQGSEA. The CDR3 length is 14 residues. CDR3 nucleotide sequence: TGCAGCGCCAAACCCTCGCAGGGCTACACTGAAGCTTTCTTT. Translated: CSAKPSQGYTEAFF.

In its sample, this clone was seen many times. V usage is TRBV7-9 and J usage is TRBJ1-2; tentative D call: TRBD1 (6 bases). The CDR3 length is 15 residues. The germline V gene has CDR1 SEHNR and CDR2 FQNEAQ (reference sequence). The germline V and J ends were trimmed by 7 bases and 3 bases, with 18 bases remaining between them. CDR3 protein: CASNPGQGLDYGYTF. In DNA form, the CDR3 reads TGTGCCAGCAACCCGGGGCAGGGGTTGGACTATGGCTACACCTTC.

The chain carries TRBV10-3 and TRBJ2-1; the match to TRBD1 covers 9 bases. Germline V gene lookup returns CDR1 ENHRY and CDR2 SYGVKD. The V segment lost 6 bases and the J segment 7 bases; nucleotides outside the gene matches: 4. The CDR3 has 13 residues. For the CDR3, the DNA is TGTGCCATCAGGGGGACAGGGAAGAATGAGCAGTTCTTC. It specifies CAIRGTGKNEQFF.

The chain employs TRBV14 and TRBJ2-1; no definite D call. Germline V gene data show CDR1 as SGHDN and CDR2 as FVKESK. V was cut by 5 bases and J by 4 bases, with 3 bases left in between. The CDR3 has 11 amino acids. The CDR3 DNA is TGTGCCAGCAGCGCTTACAATGAGCAGTTCTTC. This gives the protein CASSAYNEQFF.

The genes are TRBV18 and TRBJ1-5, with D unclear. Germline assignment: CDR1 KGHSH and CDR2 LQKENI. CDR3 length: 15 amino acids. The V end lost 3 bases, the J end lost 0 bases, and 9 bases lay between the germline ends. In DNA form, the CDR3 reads TGTGCCAGCTCACCTACAGAAACTAGCAATCAGCCCCAGCATTTT. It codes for CASSPTETSNQPQHF.